This TCR beta chain was captured in a study of response to subunit inactivated influenza vaccine. Findings and caveats of the study: Authors suggested few new T cells are recruited by each seasonal influenza vaccination.

Concerning this clonotype: Its antigen remains unknown.

TCRdb passed the RT-PCR reads through MiXCR, listing each CDR3 protein once. The data show about 500,000 distinct CDR3 sequences, about 15% seen once. The sample was CD4+ T cells sorted from PBMCs, taken approximately 25 months after vaccination. The clonotype comes from a man between 50 and 70 years old who received an inactivated influenza vaccine.

Here the CDR3 reads CASSDTYMNTEAFF. CDR3 sequence (DNA): TGTGCCAGCAGTGACACTTATATGAACACTGAAGCTTTCTTT. The rearrangement joins TRBV6-1 to TRBJ1-1; D is unclear. Germline V gene data show CDR1 as MNHNS and CDR2 as SASEGT. Trimming took 3 bases from V and 0 from J, leaving 8 bases between them. The CDR3 spans 14 residues.